These 24 T cell receptor beta chains were sequenced from one sample in a study of cytomegalovirus exposure and HLA in healthy donors. The study ran its PCR with 60 Vbeta and 13 Jbeta primers. TCRdb keeps only in-frame clones here, not all; method: immunoSEQ multiplex PCR. The table shows about 150,000 clones, with about 80% occurring only once. The source material was PBMCs. The receptors come from a man aged 30-40 years in good health and CMV-seropositive.

DNA for the CDR3: TGTGCCAGCAGCTTATCAGGGATAGCAGATACGCAGTATTTT. It is translated as CASSLSGIADTQYF. The chain uses TRBV7-2 and TRBJ2-3; D possibly corresponds to TRBD1 (5 bases). The CDR3 extends over 14 amino acids. The germline V gene has CDR1 SGHTA and CDR2 FQGNSA. Trimming removed 2 bases from V and 4 bases from J, with 10 bases in between. The full variable domain, with the rest looked up from reference TRBV7-2 and TRBJ2-3, is GAGVSQSPSNKVTEKGKDVELRCDPISGHTALYWYRQSLGQGLEFLIYFQGNSAPDKSGLPSDRFSAERTGGSVSTLTIQRTQQEDSAVYLCASSLSGIADTQYFGPGTRLTVL.

The chain combines TRBV5-1 with TRBJ1-1; 8 bases map to TRBD1. Germline V gives CDR1 SGHRS, CDR2 YFSETQ. The CDR3 has 16 amino acids. Trimming cost V 3 bases and J 0 bases; bases outside gene matches: 7. CDR3 sequence reads: CASSSGQGLMNTEAFF. The CDR3 DNA follows: TGCGCCAGCAGCTCTGGACAGGGTCTTATGAACACTGAAGCTTTCTTT. The full variable domain, its missing parts supplied by reference TRBV5-1 and TRBJ1-1, is KAGVTQTPRYLIKTRGQQVTLSCSPISGHRSVSWYQQTPGQGLQFLFEYFSETQRNKGNFPGRFSGRQFSNSRSEMNVSTLELGDSALYLCASSSGQGLMNTEAFFGQGTRLTVV.

The chain is built from TRBV6-1 and TRBJ2-1, with TRBD2 identical over 11 bases. CDR3 length equals 15 residues. CDR1 is MNHNS and CDR2 is SASEGT in the germline V gene. Trimming removed 3 bases from V and 8 bases from J; junction bases left unmatched: 6. CDR3 nucleotides: TGTGCCAGCAGTGAGCTAGCGGGAGGAGGGTATGAGCAGTTCTTC. Amino acids: CASSELAGGGYEQFF.

The V gene is TRBV6-5, the J gene TRBJ2-3, with TRBD2 identical over 7 bases. CDR3 length equals 16 residues. Germline V gives CDR1 MNHEY, CDR2 SVGAGI. The V segment lost 0 bases and the J segment 3 bases; nucleotides outside the gene matches: 6. The CDR3 region has the DNA TGTGCCAGCAGTTACTCGCCCAGCGGGATAACAGATACGCAGTATTTT. This sequence encodes CASSYSPSGITDTQYF.

This clone was detected once. The chain links TRBV4-3 to TRBJ2-7; 11 bases fit TRBD2. Per the germline V gene, CDR1 is LGHNA and CDR2 is YSLEER. V shed 3 bases, J shed 6 bases, and the junction held 4 bases outside the gene matches. This CDR3 spans 14 amino acids. In DNA, the CDR3 is TGCGCCAGCAGCCAGACAGGGACTAGCGGCGAGCAGTACTTC. Translating it yields CASSQTGTSGEQYF.

V gene TRBV28 combines with J gene TRBJ2-5; maybe TRBD1 (6 bases). Germline V gives CDR1 MDHEN, CDR2 SYDVKM. CDR3 length equals 17 residues. Between the trimmed V and J ends, which lost 0 bases and 5 bases, there was a span of 19 bases. The CDR3 loop is CASSLWGDTNSGETQYF. DNA of the CDR3: TGTGCCAGCAGTTTATGGGGGGACACAAATTCGGGGGAGACCCAGTACTTC.

V and J are TRBV13 and TRBJ2-1, with D possibly TRBD1 on 5 matching bases. Germline V gives CDR1 PRHDT, CDR2 FYEKMQ (reference sequence). The CDR3 loop spans 17 amino acids. V gave up 5 bases and J gave up 0 bases, with 17 bases separating them. CDR3 sequence reads: CASSQQGWRSSYNEQFF. CDR3 nucleotides: TGTGCCAGCAGCCAGCAGGGATGGCGAAGCTCCTACAATGAGCAGTTCTTC.

The chain combines TRBV19 with TRBJ2-1; 10 bases are shared with TRBD1. CDR1 is LNHDA, CDR2 SQIVND, per germline (reference sequence). The V segment lost 4 bases and the J segment 14 bases; nucleotides outside the gene matches: 8. CDR3 size: 13 residues. This CDR3 is CASSTGQGNSEFF. The CDR3 DNA is TGTGCCAGTAGTACGGGACAGGGGAATTCGGAGTTCTTC.

This chain connects TRBV5-1 to TRBJ2-1; 8 nucleotides line up with TRBD1. The CDR3 runs to 17 residues. V lost 2 bases, J lost 0 bases, and 7 bases stayed unmatched. The germline gives CDR1 SGHRS, CDR2 YFSETQ. The DNA for the CDR3 is TGCGCCAGCAGCTTCCCACATACAGGGGGCTCCTACAATGAGCAGTTCTTC. Amino acid sequence: CASSFPHTGGSYNEQFF.

The CDR3 coding sequence is TGCAGCGTTGAGGGCCCTGCGAACACCGGGGAGCTGTTTTTT. This sequence encodes CSVEGPANTGELFF. The V gene is TRBV29-1, the J gene TRBJ2-2; no clear D. Trimming pared 3 bases from V and 0 bases from J, leaving 8 bases between. Germline values: CDR1 SQVTM, CDR2 ANQGSEA. The CDR3 length is 14 residues.

This CDR3 is CASSSRGGTEAFF. CDR3 in DNA: TGCGCCAGCAGTTCCCGGGGGGGCACTGAAGCTTTCTTT. The gene calls are TRBV10-1 and TRBJ1-1; possible D gene TRBD1, 5 bases. Trimming pared 5 bases from V and 4 bases from J, leaving 11 bases between. In germline, CDR1 is WNHNN, CDR2 SYGVQD (reference sequence). The CDR3 is 13 amino acids.

This sequence joins TRBV5-1 and TRBJ2-7; possible D gene TRBD2, 6 bases. V lost 4 bases to trimming and J lost 0 bases, with 14 bases between them. Germline CDR1 is SGHRS and CDR2 is YFSETQ. The CDR3 consists of 15 residues. CDR3 in amino acids: CASSPGGESSYEQYF. Here the CDR3 DNA reads TGCGCCAGCAGCCCCGGCGGGGAGAGCTCCTACGAGCAGTACTTC.

This clone was detected only a few times. This rearrangement joins TRBV7-6 to TRBJ2-7; 7 bases line up with TRBD1. Germline V gene sequence: CDR1 SGHVS, CDR2 FNYEAQ. This CDR3 spans 13 amino acids. V lost 8 bases to trimming and J lost 3 bases; unmatched junction nucleotides: 7. The chain's CDR3 is CASSGTARYEQYF. The CDR3 DNA sequence: TGTGCCAGCTCCGGGACAGCTCGCTACGAGCAGTACTTC.

The genes are TRBV6-5 and TRBJ1-2, with 8 bases that match TRBD1. Germline V gene data show CDR1 as MNHEY and CDR2 as SVGAGI. CDR3 size: 12 residues. After removal of 7 bases from V and 8 bases from J, the junction contained 6 bases not matched to a gene. The chain's CDR3 is CASTFRGQGYTF. The DNA of the CDR3 is TGTGCCAGCACTTTCAGGGGGCAAGGCTACACCTTC.

The chain couples TRBV5-4 to TRBJ2-1; a weak D match, TRBD1 (5 bases). CDR3 length equals 13 residues. Germline loops: CDR1 SGHNT, CDR2 YYREEE (reference sequence). Trimming pared 8 bases from V and 4 bases from J, leaving 13 bases between. The CDR3 here is CASKDRRYNEQFF. CDR3 bases: TGTGCCAGTAAAGACAGAAGATACAATGAGCAGTTCTTC.

The rearrangement uses TRBV7-8 and TRBJ2-5; 9 positions agree with TRBD2. Germline values: CDR1 SGHVS, CDR2 FQNEAQ. CDR3 size: 17 residues. The ends lost 0 bases at V and 3 bases at J; junction bases unmatched: 8. In nucleotides, the CDR3 is TGTGCCAGCAGCTTAGCGCTAGCGGGATCCCTAAAAGAGACCCAGTACTTC. Translated, it gives CASSLALAGSLKETQYF.

The V gene is TRBV30, the J gene TRBJ1-5; no firm D call. This CDR3 comprises 12 residues. The V end lost 1 base, the J end lost 11 bases, and 12 bases lay between the germline ends. Germline assignment: CDR1 GTSNPN and CDR2 SVGIG (reference sequence). In DNA, the CDR3 is TGTGCCTGGAGTGCTGACTTAAAAACCCAGCATTTT. Residues: CAWSADLKTQHF. The entire variable domain, with the rest obtained from reference TRBV30 and TRBJ1-5, is as follows: SQTIHQWPATLVQPVGSPLSLECTVEGTSNPNLYWYRQAAGRGLQLLFYSVGIGQISSEVPQNLSASRPQDRQFILSSKKLLLSDSGFYLCAWSADLKTQHFGDGTRLSIL.

The chain is built from TRBV6-1 and TRBJ2-5; 7 nucleotides align to TRBD1. The CDR3 runs to 13 residues. J was trimmed by 4 bases and V by 3 bases; bases with no gene match: 2. Germline V CDR1 and CDR2: MNHNS, SASEGT. The chain's CDR3 is CASSDRGRETQYF. CDR3 nucleotides: TGTGCCAGCAGTGACAGGGGGAGAGAGACCCAGTACTTC.

This clone occurred once. The rearrangement joins TRBV7-8 to TRBJ2-7, with TRBD1 as a possible D gene (6 bases). The CDR3 runs 15 residues. The germline V gene has CDR1 SGHVS and CDR2 FQNEAQ. V was cut by 0 bases and J by 3 bases, with 12 bases left in between. CDR3 loop: CASSLARGLLYEQYF. Here the CDR3 DNA reads TGTGCCAGCAGCTTAGCCAGGGGCCTCCTCTACGAGCAGTACTTC.

The V gene is TRBV10-1, the J gene TRBJ2-1, with 8 bases aligning to TRBD1. V was pared by 3 bases and J by 7 bases, with 5 bases of the junction left unmatched. The CDR3 sequence is 14 residues long. Germline assignment: CDR1 WNHNN and CDR2 SYGVQD (reference sequence). The CDR3 sequence: CASSEWTGSNEQFF. The DNA for the CDR3 is TGCGCCAGCAGTGAATGGACAGGGAGTAATGAGCAGTTCTTC.

Concerning this clone: A read error may account for a junction end that differs from germline. The chain employs TRBV7-9 and TRBJ2-1; TRBD2 might be the D (6 bases). There are 17 residues in the CDR3. Germline V gene lookup returns CDR1 SEHNR and CDR2 FQNEAQ (reference sequence). CDR3 loop: CASSLEYVGTRNNGQFF. DNA of the CDR3: TGTGCCAGCAGCTTAGAGTACGTCGGGACTCGAAACAATGGGCAGTTCTTC.

DNA for the CDR3: TGTGCCAGCAGCCAGACAGCCTACGAGCAGTACTTC. Translated: CASSQTAYEQYF. V is TRBV28 and J is TRBJ2-7; a weak D match, TRBD1 (5 bases). V was shortened by 6 bases and J by 2 bases, with 8 bases between the two germline ends. Per germline, CDR1 MDHEN and CDR2 SYDVKM. CDR3 length: 12 amino acids.

This clone was observed a handful of times. V usage is TRBV18 and J usage is TRBJ1-5, with TRBD1 as a possible D gene (6 bases). Trimming stripped 6 bases from V and 2 bases from J, with 11 bases between. This CDR3 is built from 14 residues. CDR1 and CDR2 from the germline V gene are KGHSH and LQKENI. The chain's CDR3 is CASSAGAGNQPQHF. The CDR3 DNA is TGTGCCAGCTCCGCGGGGGCTGGCAATCAGCCCCAGCATTTT.

This chain joins TRBV6-1 and TRBJ1-4; D not certain. V was clipped by 8 bases and J by 4 bases, with 11 bases between them. This CDR3 has 13 residues. Germline V gene data show CDR1 as MNHNS and CDR2 as SASEGT. The DNA of the CDR3 is TGTGCCAGCGTGAGGGCCCTTAATGAAAAACTGTTTTTT. Protein product: CASVRALNEKLFF.